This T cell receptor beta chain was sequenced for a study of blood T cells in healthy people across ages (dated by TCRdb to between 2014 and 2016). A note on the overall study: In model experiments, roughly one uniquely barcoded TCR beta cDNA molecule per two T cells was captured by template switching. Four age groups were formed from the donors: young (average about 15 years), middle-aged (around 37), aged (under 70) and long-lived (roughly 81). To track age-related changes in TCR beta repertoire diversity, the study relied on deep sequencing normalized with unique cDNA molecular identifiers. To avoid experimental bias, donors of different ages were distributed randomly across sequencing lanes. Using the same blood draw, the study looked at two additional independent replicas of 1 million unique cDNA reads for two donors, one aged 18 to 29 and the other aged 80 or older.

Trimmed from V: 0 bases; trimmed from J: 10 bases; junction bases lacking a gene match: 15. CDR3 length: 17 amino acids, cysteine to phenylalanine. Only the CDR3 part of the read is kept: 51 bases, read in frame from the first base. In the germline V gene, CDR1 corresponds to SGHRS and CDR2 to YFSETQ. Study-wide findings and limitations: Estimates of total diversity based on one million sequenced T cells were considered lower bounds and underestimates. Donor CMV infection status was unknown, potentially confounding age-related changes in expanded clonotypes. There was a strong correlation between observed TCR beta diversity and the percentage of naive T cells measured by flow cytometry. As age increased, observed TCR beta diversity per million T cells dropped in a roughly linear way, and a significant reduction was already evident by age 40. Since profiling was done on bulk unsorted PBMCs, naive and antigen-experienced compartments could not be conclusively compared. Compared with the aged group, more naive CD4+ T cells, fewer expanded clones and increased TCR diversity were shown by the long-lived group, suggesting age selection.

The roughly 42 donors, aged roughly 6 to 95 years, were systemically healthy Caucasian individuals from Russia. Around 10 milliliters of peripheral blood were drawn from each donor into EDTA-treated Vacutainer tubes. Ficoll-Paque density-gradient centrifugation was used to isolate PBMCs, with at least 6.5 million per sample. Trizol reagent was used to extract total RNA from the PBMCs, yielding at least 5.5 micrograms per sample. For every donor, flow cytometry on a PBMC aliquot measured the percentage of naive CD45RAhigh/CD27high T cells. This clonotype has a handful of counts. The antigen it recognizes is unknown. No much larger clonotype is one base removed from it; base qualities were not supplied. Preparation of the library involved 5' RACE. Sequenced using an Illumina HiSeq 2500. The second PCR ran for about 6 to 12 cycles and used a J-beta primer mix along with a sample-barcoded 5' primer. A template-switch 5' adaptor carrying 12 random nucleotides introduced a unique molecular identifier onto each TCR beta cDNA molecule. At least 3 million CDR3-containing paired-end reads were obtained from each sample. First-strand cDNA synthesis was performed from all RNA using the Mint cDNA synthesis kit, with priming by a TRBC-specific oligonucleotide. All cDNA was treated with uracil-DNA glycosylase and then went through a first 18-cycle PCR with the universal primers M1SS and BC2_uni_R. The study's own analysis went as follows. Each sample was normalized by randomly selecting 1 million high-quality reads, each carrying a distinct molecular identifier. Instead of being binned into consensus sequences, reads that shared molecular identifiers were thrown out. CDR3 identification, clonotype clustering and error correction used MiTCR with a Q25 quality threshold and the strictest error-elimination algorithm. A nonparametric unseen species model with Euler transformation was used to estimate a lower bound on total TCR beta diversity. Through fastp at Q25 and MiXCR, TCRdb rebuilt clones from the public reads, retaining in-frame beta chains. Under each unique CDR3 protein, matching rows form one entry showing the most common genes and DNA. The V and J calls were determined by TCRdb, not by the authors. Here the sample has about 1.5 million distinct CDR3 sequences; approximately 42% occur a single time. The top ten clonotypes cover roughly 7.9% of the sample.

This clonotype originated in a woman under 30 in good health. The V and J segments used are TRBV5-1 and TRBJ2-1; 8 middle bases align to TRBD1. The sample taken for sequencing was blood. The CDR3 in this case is CASSLARDTGGYEEQFF. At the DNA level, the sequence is TGCGCCAGCAGCTTGGCCAGGGACACAGGGGGTTACGAGGAGCAGTTCTTC.